These 11 T cell receptor beta chains were sequenced from one sample in a study of cytomegalovirus exposure and HLA in healthy donors. Primers: 60 Vbeta forward and 13 Jbeta reverse. This table comes from immunoSEQ multiplex PCR, and its TCRdb copy is limited to in-frame clones, with some not included. The sample includes 110,000 to 150,000 clones, 75% of them seen just once. Material for sequencing was PBMCs. The receptors stem from a young man in good health and CMV-seronegative.

This clone was seen more than once but under ten times. The chain uses TRBV5-1 and TRBJ2-5; the match to TRBD2 covers 11 bases. The CDR3 sequence is 14 residues long. The V and J ends lost 2 bases and 5 bases, in that order; junction bases with no gene match: 2. Germline-derived CDR1 and CDR2 are SGHRS and YFSETQ. CDR3 coding DNA: TGCGCCAGCAGCTTTGCTAGCGGGGGGGAGACCCAGTACTTC. Its translation is CASSFASGGETQYF.

This rearrangement joins TRBV5-1 to TRBJ2-1, with 15 bases matching TRBD2. The length of the CDR3 is 17 residues. V trimming: 4 bases; J trimming: 5 bases; junction bases outside the gene matches: 7. Germline V CDR1 and CDR2: SGHRS, YFSETQ. Here the CDR3 reads CASSPGTSGGPDNEQFF. The CDR3 DNA reads as TGCGCCAGCAGCCCCGGGACTAGCGGGGGGCCCGACAATGAGCAGTTCTTC.

The chain combines TRBV28 with TRBJ2-5; D is possibly TRBD1 (5 bases). CDR1 is MDHEN and CDR2 is SYDVKM in the germline V gene. Trimming shortened V by 3 bases and J by 7 bases, and 18 bases separated the two germline ends. The CDR3 has 15 residues. The CDR3 sequence: CASSFGPSETGTQYF. The DNA for the CDR3 is TGTGCCAGCAGTTTTGGACCCTCTGAAACAGGGACCCAGTACTTC.

The rearrangement joins TRBV12-5 to TRBJ1-1, with 9 bases lining up with TRBD1. Trimming cost V 3 bases and J 4 bases; bases outside gene matches: 3. This CDR3 comprises 14 residues. Germline V lookup: CDR1 LGHNT, CDR2 FRNRAP. DNA of the CDR3: TGTGCTAGTGGTTTAGGGACAGGGCTCACTGAAGCTTTCTTT. Translation: CASGLGTGLTEAFF.

The chain has TRBV27 and TRBJ2-1; D might be TRBD2 (5 bases). Deletions cut 5 bases from V and 4 bases from J, with 12 bases between. Germline CDR1 and CDR2: MNHEY and SMNVEV (reference sequence). The CDR3 extends over 14 amino acids. In DNA, the CDR3 is TGTGCCAGCAGTACCAACGCGGGTTACAATGAGCAGTTCTTC. This codes for CASSTNAGYNEQFF.

V and J are TRBV4-1 and TRBJ1-5; D is perhaps TRBD1 (5 bases). In germline, CDR1 is MGHRA, CDR2 YSYEKL. V lost 0 bases to trimming and J lost 1 base, with 19 bases between them. This CDR3 comprises 19 residues. The CDR3 region is CASSQDRSTGRASNQPQHF. The CDR3 DNA reads TGCGCCAGCAGCCAAGATCGATCAACAGGAAGGGCGAGCAATCAGCCCCAGCATTTT.

Details on this clone: This CDR3 is also generated by other DNA sequences in the sample. The V gene is TRBV28, the J gene TRBJ2-5; maybe TRBD2 (6 bases). In germline, CDR1 is MDHEN, CDR2 SYDVKM. Trimming cost V 4 bases and J 1 base, with 10 bases left between them. This CDR3 has 14 amino acids. The CDR3 region is CASSSLGGQETQYF. Here the CDR3 DNA reads TGTGCCAGCAGTTCCCTGGGGGGCCAAGAGACCCAGTACTTC.

This clone was seen a handful of times. This chain links TRBV27 with TRBJ2-5; unclear D gene. CDR3 length: 15 residues. Germline V gene sequence: CDR1 MNHEY, CDR2 SMNVEV (reference sequence). Trimming pared 3 bases from V and 5 bases from J, leaving 16 bases between. CDR3 in amino acids: CASSFSSRVRETQYF. CDR3 in DNA: TGTGCCAGCAGTTTTAGCTCCCGAGTGAGGGAGACCCAGTACTTC.

Written as DNA, the CDR3 is TGTGCCAGCAGCTTAGGGGTTCCGGGGACTAGCGGGAGTTGGAATGAGCAGTTCTTC. It encodes CASSLGVPGTSGSWNEQFF. The V call is TRBV7-6, the J call TRBJ2-1, with TRBD2 matching 14 bases. The trim removed 1 base at V and 7 bases at J, leaving 12 bases unmatched. CDR1 and CDR2 from the germline V gene are SGHVS and FNYEAQ. The CDR3 spans 19 residues.

V is TRBV4-1 and J is TRBJ2-7; D not resolved. Germline V gene data show CDR1 as MGHRA and CDR2 as YSYEKL. Trimming left V 0 bases short and J 0 bases short, with 9 bases between. CDR3 length: 15 residues. The CDR3 DNA is TGCGCCAGCAGCCAAGATCTCGGTTACTCCTACGAGCAGTACTTC. Residues: CASSQDLGYSYEQYF.

The chain couples TRBV5-6 to TRBJ2-7; 8 bases align to TRBD1. The CDR3 is made up of 16 amino acids. The V gene's germline CDR1 is SGHDT and CDR2 YYEEEE. Trimming cost V 4 bases and J 2 bases; bases outside gene matches: 11. The CDR3 sequence: CASSDTSGTGPYEQYF. The CDR3 region has the DNA TGTGCCAGCAGCGATACATCCGGGACAGGCCCCTACGAGCAGTACTTC.